Listed here are 19 T cell receptor beta chains from one sample, sequenced in a study of blood T cell repertoires in COVID-19. Only in-frame clones appear in the TCRdb table, and some are missing; sequencing was by immunoSEQ multiplex PCR. The sample consists of 150,000 to 200,000 clones, roughly 86% of them appearing once. Material: peripheral blood. Receptors were obtained from a woman aged 50 to 65 with acute or convalescent COVID-19.

This sequence joins TRBV4-2 and TRBJ2-5; no clear D gene. Trimming took off 1 base at V and 5 bases at J, with 5 bases between the two ends. The CDR3 is 12 residues long. Germline CDR1 is LGHNA and CDR2 is YNFKEQ. CDR3 nucleotides: TGTGCCAGCAGCCAAGTTGAGGAGACCCAGTACTTC. As protein: CASSQVEETQYF.

This chain connects TRBV24-1 to TRBJ1-5; 8 bases map to TRBD1. Germline V gene data show CDR1 as KGHDR and CDR2 as SFDVKD. J was trimmed by 2 bases and V by 3 bases; bases with no gene match: 5. The CDR3 runs 16 residues. The CDR3 DNA follows: TGTGCCACCAGTGATACTGGACAGGGTGGCAATCAGCCCCAGCATTTT. This encodes CATSDTGQGGNQPQHF.

The chain carries TRBV6-5 and TRBJ1-2; D is ambiguous. This CDR3 is built from 13 residues. The germline V gene encodes CDR1 MNHEY and CDR2 SVGAGI. The V and J ends lost 4 bases and 6 bases respectively, with 12 bases between them. The CDR3 protein is CASSSRQVDGYTF. The DNA for the CDR3 is TGTGCCAGCAGTTCGAGACAAGTTGATGGCTACACCTTC.

The chain links TRBV5-1 to TRBJ1-4; D unresolved. The V and J ends lost 0 bases and 8 bases respectively, with 11 bases between them. This CDR3 comprises 14 residues. Germline V gene sequence: CDR1 SGHRS, CDR2 YFSETQ. The CDR3 spells CASSLDSSSEKLFF. As DNA, the CDR3 is TGCGCCAGCAGCTTGGACAGTAGTTCCGAAAAACTGTTTTTT.

In this sample, this clone turned up once. V is TRBV5-1 and J is TRBJ1-2; the D gene is possibly TRBD1 (5 bases). V was clipped by 3 bases and J by 2 bases, with 14 bases between them. The germline gives CDR1 SGHRS, CDR2 YFSETQ. There are 15 residues in the CDR3. The CDR3 sequence: CASSSTVGLNYGYTF. In nucleotides, the CDR3 is TGCGCCAGCAGCTCCACCGTGGGGCTAAACTATGGCTACACCTTC.

The chain recombines TRBV25-1 with TRBJ1-2; TRBD1 aligns across 9 bases. The junction had 8 bases not matched to a gene; V was cut back by 6 bases and J by 6 bases. This CDR3 comprises 14 residues. From germline, CDR1 is MGHDK and CDR2 SYGVNS. In nucleotides, the CDR3 is TGTGCCAGCAGGGAGGACAGGGGAGGGAATGGCTACACCTTC. Protein product: CASREDRGGNGYTF.

V and J are TRBV5-4 and TRBJ2-2; TRBD1 agrees at 9 bases. The trim removed 3 bases at V and 8 bases at J, leaving 11 bases unmatched. Germline V gene sequence: CDR1 SGHNT, CDR2 YYREEE (reference sequence). The CDR3 extends over 16 amino acids. CDR3 region: CASSWGLDRGQGELFF. The DNA of the CDR3 is TGTGCCAGCAGCTGGGGACTGGACAGGGGCCAAGGGGAGCTGTTTTTT.

The chain combines TRBV19 with TRBJ2-7, with TRBD2 matching 11 bases. This CDR3 contains 16 residues. In germline, CDR1 is LNHDA, CDR2 SQIVND (reference sequence). V gave up 5 bases and J gave up 0 bases; unmatched junction bases: 6. CDR3 sequence reads: CASSLRLAGSSYEQYF. The CDR3 bases are TGTGCCAGTAGTCTAAGACTAGCGGGATCCTCCTACGAGCAGTACTTC. The complete variable domain, with remaining parts taken from reference TRBV19 and TRBJ2-7, reads DGGITQSPKYLFRKEGQNVTLSCEQNLNHDAMYWYRQDPGQGLRLIYYSQIVNDFQKGDIAEGYSVSREKKESFPLTVTSAQKNPTAFYLCASSLRLAGSSYEQYFGPGTRLTVT.

The CDR3 reads CATSDLGHFTTGELFF. As DNA, the CDR3 is TGTGCCACCAGTGATTTGGGACATTTTACCACCGGGGAGCTGTTTTTT. The gene calls are TRBV24-1 and TRBJ2-2, with D tentatively TRBD1 (5 bases). The CDR3 has 16 amino acids. Trimming removed 0 bases at V and 4 bases at J, with 11 bases between. The germline V gene has CDR1 KGHDR and CDR2 SFDVKD.

This chain links TRBV7-9 with TRBJ1-3; possibly TRBD1 for D (5 bases). Germline CDR1 and CDR2: SEHNR and FQNEAQ (reference sequence). The CDR3 contains 15 residues. V was trimmed by 5 bases and J by 0 bases, leaving 11 bases between them. CDR3 sequence reads: CASSTDTNSGNTIYF. The CDR3 DNA is TGTGCCAGCAGCACGGACACCAACTCTGGAAACACCATATATTTT.

V is TRBV5-5 and J is TRBJ2-7; TRBD1 matches 9 bases. The CDR3 has 14 amino acids. Germline CDR1 and CDR2: SGHKS and YYEKEE (reference sequence). V lost 3 bases and J lost 2; bases outside the gene matches: 3. The CDR3 loop reads CASSSRTGAYEQYF. In DNA, the CDR3 is TGTGCCAGCAGCTCCCGGACAGGGGCCTACGAGCAGTACTTC.

This chain joins TRBV11-3 and TRBJ2-5; 11 positions match TRBD2. Germline V gives CDR1 SGHNT, CDR2 YENEEA. The trim removed 5 bases at V and 5 bases at J, leaving 13 bases unmatched. This CDR3 contains 17 residues. The CDR3 reads CASSLYLAGGPGETQYF. In DNA form, the CDR3 reads TGTGCCAGCAGCCTATACTTAGCGGGGGGGCCGGGGGAGACCCAGTACTTC.

The rearrangement links TRBV1 to TRBJ2-7; TRBD2, the table's D call, was not compared with the DNA. TRBV1 is a pseudogene locus. The CDR3 has 15 amino acids. The CDR3 loop reads CTSSQTGTTTFEQYF. The CDR3, as DNA: TGCACCAGCAGCCAGACCGGGACTACCACTTTCGAGCAGTACTTC.

V usage is TRBV6-5 and J usage is TRBJ1-5; 10 bases line up with TRBD1. V dropped 7 bases and J dropped 3; count of bases not matched to a gene: 6. The V gene's germline CDR1 is MNHEY and CDR2 SVGAGI. The CDR3 spans 15 residues. The CDR3 spells CASNRDRGYNQPQHF. CDR3 DNA: TGTGCCAGCAATAGGGACAGGGGTTACAATCAGCCCCAGCATTTT.

The chain links TRBV7-2 to TRBJ1-2; 7 positions match TRBD1. The trim removed 1 base at V and 4 bases at J, leaving 3 bases unmatched. The CDR3 has 14 residues. From germline, CDR1 is SGHTA and CDR2 FQGNSA. The DNA for the CDR3 is TGTGCCAGCAGCTTAGGACAGGGAACCTATGGCTACACCTTC. Translation: CASSLGQGTYGYTF.

The rearrangement links TRBV7-9 to TRBJ1-4; 8 positions agree with TRBD1. From germline, CDR1 is SEHNR and CDR2 FQNEAQ (reference sequence). With V trimmed by 6 bases and J by 8 bases, 5 bases remained unmatched. This CDR3 has 13 amino acids. As DNA, the CDR3 is TGTGCCAGCAGTCTGACAGGGGAAGAAAAACTGTTTTTT. Translating gives CASSLTGEEKLFF. Using reference TRBV7-9 and TRBJ1-4 for the parts outside the CDR3, the full variable domain is DTGVSQNPRHKITKRGQNVTFRCDPISEHNRLYWYRQTLGQGPEFLTYFQNEAQLEKSRLLSDRFSAERPKGSFSTLEIQRTEQGDSAMYLCASSLTGEEKLFFGSGTQLSVL.

V usage is TRBV14 and J usage is TRBJ1-2, with D maybe TRBD1 (6 bases). The CDR3 covers 15 residues. With 0 bases removed from V and 3 bases from J, the gap between germline ends came to 11 bases. Germline loops: CDR1 SGHDN, CDR2 FVKESK. Here the CDR3 DNA reads TGTGCCAGCAGCCAAGATCTCAGGACAGACTATGGCTACACCTTC. Residues: CASSQDLRTDYGYTF.

This chain links TRBV30 with TRBJ1-2, with 7 bases aligning to TRBD1. The V gene's germline CDR1 is GTSNPN and CDR2 SVGIG (reference sequence). Trimming cost V 2 bases and J 4 bases; bases outside gene matches: 4. The CDR3 totals 13 residues. DNA of the CDR3: TGTGCCTGGAGTACAGGGGCGGGCTATGGCTACACCTTC. It codes for CAWSTGAGYGYTF.

The chain joins TRBV7-8 to TRBJ1-2; 9 bases line up with TRBD1. The CDR3 consists of 13 residues. Trimming at V came to 5 bases and at J to 8 bases, leaving 6 bases not matched to a gene. CDR1 is SGHVS and CDR2 is FQNEAQ in the germline V gene. Written as DNA, the CDR3 is TGTGCCAGCAGCAGACAGGGGGAGGAAGGCTACACCTTC. Protein: CASSRQGEEGYTF.